This TCR beta chain was sequenced in a study of early T cells in non-severe SARS-CoV-2 infection. The wider study: Sequenced material consisted of bulk RNA (from unsorted whole blood), and chains were unpaired.

This clonotype was found many times. The germline V gene encodes CDR1 MNHEY and CDR2 SVGAGI. The CDR3 is 16 amino acids. V was cut by 7 bases and J by 0 bases, with 17 bases left in between. As part of library construction, unique molecular identifiers were attached to individual cDNA molecules. TCRdb re-analysed the 5' RACE reads in MiXCR, keeping a single row per CDR3 protein. This table holds under 25,000 distinct CDR3 sequences, around 4.6% found once. The rearrangement uses TRBV6-5 and TRBJ2-3; no reliable D call. The sample comprised whole blood. The sequence was obtained from an adult who was a healthcare worker with PCR-confirmed SARS-CoV-2 infection or an uninfected control (not recorded which). The CDR3 protein is CASIPRSLSSTDTQYF. As DNA, the CDR3 is TGTGCCAGCATTCCGCGGTCGCTGTCGAGCACAGATACGCAGTATTTT.